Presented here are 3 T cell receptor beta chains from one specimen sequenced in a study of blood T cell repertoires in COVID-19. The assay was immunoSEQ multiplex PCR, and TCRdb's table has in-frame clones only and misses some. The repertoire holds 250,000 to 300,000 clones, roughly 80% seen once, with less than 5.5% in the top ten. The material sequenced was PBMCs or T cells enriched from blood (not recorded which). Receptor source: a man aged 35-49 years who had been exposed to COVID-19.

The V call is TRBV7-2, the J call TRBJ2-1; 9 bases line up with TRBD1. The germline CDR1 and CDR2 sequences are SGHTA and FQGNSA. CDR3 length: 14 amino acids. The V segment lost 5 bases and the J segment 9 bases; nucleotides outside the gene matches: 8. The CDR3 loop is CASSARTGAGEQFF. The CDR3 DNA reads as TGTGCCAGCAGCGCCAGGACAGGGGCTGGTGAGCAGTTCTTC.

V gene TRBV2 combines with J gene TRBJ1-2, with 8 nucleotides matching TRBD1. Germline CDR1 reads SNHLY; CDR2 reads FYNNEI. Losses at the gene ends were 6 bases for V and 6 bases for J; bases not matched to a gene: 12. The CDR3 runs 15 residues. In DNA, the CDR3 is TGTGCCAGCAGACCTACAGGGGGTAGGGGCGATGGCTACACCTTC. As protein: CASRPTGGRGDGYTF.

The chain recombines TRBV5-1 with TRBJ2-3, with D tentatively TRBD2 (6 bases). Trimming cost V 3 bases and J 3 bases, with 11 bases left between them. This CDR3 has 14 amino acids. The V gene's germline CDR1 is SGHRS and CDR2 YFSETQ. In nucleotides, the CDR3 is TGCGCCAGCAGCTCGGGACTTTCGACAGATACGCAGTATTTT. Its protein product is CASSSGLSTDTQYF.